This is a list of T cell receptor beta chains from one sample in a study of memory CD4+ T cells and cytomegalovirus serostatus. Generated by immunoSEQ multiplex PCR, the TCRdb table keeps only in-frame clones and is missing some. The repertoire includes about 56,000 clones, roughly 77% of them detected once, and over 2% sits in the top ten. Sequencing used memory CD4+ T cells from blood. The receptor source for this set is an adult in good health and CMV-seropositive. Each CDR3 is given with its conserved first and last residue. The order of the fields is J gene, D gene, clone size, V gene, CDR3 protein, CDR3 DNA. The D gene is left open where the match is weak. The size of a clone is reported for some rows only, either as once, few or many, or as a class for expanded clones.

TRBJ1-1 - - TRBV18 CASSPNGQLNTEAFF TGTGCCAGCTCCCCTAACGGACAGTTGAACACTGAAGCTTTCTTT
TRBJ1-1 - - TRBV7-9 CASSLASSNTEAFF TGTGCCAGCAGCTTAGCCAGTTCGAACACTGAAGCTTTCTTT
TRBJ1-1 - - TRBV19 CASSINRVNTEAFF TGTGCCAGTAGTATTAATAGGGTGAACACTGAAGCTTTCTTT
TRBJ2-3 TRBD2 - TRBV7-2 CASSRETSGPVSTDTQYF TGTGCCAGCAGCCGAGAGACTAGCGGACCTGTCAGCACAGATACGCAGTATTTT
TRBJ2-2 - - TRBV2 CARAHLAQGTSEIGELFF TGTGCCAGGGCCCACTTGGCTCAGGGGACCTCGGAGATCGGGGAGCTGTTTTTT
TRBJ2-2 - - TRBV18 CASSPATTLGPGELFF TGTGCCAGCTCACCAGCGACAACCCTGGGCCCCGGGGAGCTGTTTTTT
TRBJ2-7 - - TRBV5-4 CASSERPDSTSEQYF TGTGCCAGCAGCGAACGTCCGGACTCGACCAGCGAGCAGTACTTC
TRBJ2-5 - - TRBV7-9 CASSPNRAYETQYF TGTGCCAGCAGCCCCAACAGGGCTTATGAGACCCAGTACTTC
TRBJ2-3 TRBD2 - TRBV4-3 CASSLGTSGDTQYF TGCGCCAGCAGCCTAGGGACTAGCGGGGATACGCAGTATTTT
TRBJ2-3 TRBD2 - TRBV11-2 CASSLVSGRTDTQYF TGTGCCAGCAGCTTAGTGAGCGGGAGGACAGATACGCAGTATTTT
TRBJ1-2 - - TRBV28 CASSRRGEDTF TGTGCCAGCAGTCGCCGGGGCGAGGACACCTTC
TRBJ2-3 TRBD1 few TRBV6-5 CASSLQGPDTQYF TGTGCCAGCAGTTTACAGGGGCCGGATACGCAGTATTTT
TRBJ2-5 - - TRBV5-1 CASSLGGSRGIETQYF TGCGCCAGCAGCTTGGGGGGCTCAAGGGGAATCGAGACCCAGTACTTC
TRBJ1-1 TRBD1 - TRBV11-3 CASSVGTASLNTEAFF TGTGCCAGCAGCGTCGGGACAGCGAGTCTGAACACTGAAGCTTTCTTT
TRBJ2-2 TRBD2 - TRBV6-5 CASNAGTTNTGELFF TGTGCCAGCAACGCCGGGACTACGAACACCGGGGAGCTGTTTTTT
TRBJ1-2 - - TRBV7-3 CASSSRDGDYGYTF TGTGCCAGCAGCTCCCGGGACGGAGACTATGGCTACACCTTC